This T cell receptor beta chain emerged from a study of blood T cell repertoires in COVID-19. Study information: Donors in the United States, Italy and Spain gave samples during acute or convalescent COVID-19. In each case, the material was cDNA or gDNA derived from T cells, B-cell-depleted T cells, or PBMCs.

Source study methods: Cell counts per sample came from amplifying reference gene primers. The data were produced by immunoSEQ multiplex PCR, yet TCRdb's version contains in-frame clones alone and is incomplete. V and J calls plus clone size are reproduced from that table; the DNA served to infer D and trimming. The profile shows roughly 100,000 clones, 80% to 90% of them singletons. CDR1 is KGHSH and CDR2 is LQKENI in the germline V gene. The trim removed 0 bases at V and 7 bases at J, leaving 5 bases unmatched. The CDR3 runs to 16 residues. The specimen was peripheral blood. The TCR was taken from a human donor in a cohort sampled during active COVID-19. This chain connects TRBV18 to TRBJ2-7; TRBD2 matches 14 bases. CDR3 nucleotide sequence: TGTGCCAGCTCACCACCGGGACTAGCGGGGGCAGGGGAGCAGTACTTC. Its translation is CASSPPGLAGAGEQYF.